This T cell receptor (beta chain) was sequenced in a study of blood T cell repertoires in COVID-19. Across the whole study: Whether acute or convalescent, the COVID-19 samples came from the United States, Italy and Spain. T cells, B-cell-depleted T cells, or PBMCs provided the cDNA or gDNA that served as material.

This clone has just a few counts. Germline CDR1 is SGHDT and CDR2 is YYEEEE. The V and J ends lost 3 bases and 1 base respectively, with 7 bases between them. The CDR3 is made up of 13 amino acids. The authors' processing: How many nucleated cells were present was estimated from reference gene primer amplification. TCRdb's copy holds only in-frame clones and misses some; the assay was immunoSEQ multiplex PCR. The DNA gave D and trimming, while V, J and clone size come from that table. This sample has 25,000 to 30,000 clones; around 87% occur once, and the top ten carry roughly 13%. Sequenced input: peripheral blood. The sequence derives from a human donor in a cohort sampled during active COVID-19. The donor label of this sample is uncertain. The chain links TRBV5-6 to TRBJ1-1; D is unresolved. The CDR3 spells CASSYRANTEAFF. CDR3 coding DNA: TGTGCCAGCAGCTACAGAGCGAACACTGAAGCTTTCTTT.